The T cell receptor (beta chain) described here comes from a study of patients and donors after allogeneic stem cell transplantation. Trimming at V came to 7 bases and at J to 5 bases, leaving 4 bases not matched to a gene. This CDR3 is built from 13 residues. Germline V CDR1 and CDR2: KGHDR, SFDVKD. TCRdb called the RT-PCR reads again in MiXCR, with one record for every CDR3 protein. The data contain about 76,000 distinct CDR3 sequences, about 25% of them singletons. The TCR comes from a human donor who was either an allogeneic HSCT recipient or a stem cell or donor lymphocyte infusion donor (not recorded which). It is not recorded whose cells these are; they may come from a transplant donor. The rearrangement links TRBV24-1 to TRBJ1-5; TRBD1 agrees at 7 bases. The specimen sequenced was blood, either unsorted or a sorted T cell fraction (not recorded which). This CDR3 is CATSPGTDQPQHF. The CDR3 DNA is TGTGCCACCAGCCCCGGGACAGATCAGCCCCAGCATTTT.